This T cell receptor (beta chain) stems from a study of cytomegalovirus exposure and HLA in healthy donors (dated by TCRdb to between 2016 and 2019). About the study as a whole: According to an earlier analysis of 587 of the donors, some 180 million T cells yielded some 120 million unique TCR beta sequences and 250 to 350 Gb of sequence data. About five DR-DQ haplotypes were handled as single units for association and clustering, since linkage in the cohort was strong. A later analysis re-examined previously published TCR beta repertoires from about 700 donors and added high-resolution HLA genotyping to investigate patterns of TCR occurrence. Every repertoire in the discovery cohort had been generated on one and the same sequencing platform. HLA typing covered class I and class II loci at four-digit resolution. A later genetic analysis used genome-wide SNP genotypes for about 60% of the roughly 700 donors, treating that subset as a discovery cohort. Using immunosequencing, the study profiled T cell repertoires from fewer than 850 subjects and related those repertoires to cytomegalovirus serostatus. The aim of the study was to test whether cataloging public T cell receptors could identify signatures of past pathogen exposure. The study combined high-throughput TCR immunosequencing, statistical association of individual TCRs with disease status, and machine learning to predict cytomegalovirus infection status. Among about 370 genotyped donors of the cohort, an average of approximately 220,000 unique TCR beta nucleotide sequences was sequenced per donor, of which about 18% were non-productive. A separate validation cohort of about 110 different subjects was used in addition to the approximately 610-subject first cohort. To decide whether each TCR beta V gene segment behaved as functional or pseudogenic, an earlier analysis of approximately 620 of the donors relied on high-throughput TCR beta sequencing. The later analysis used no new phenotypic data to find candidate immune exposures, relying instead on TCR beta sequences and their occurrence across donors. The genetic ancestry cluster associated with self-reported Caucasian donors included 65% to 90% of the roughly 380 genotyped donors. The number of donors typed differed by locus, with roughly 620-630 for A, B, C, DRB1 and DQB1, 522 for DQA1, over 600 for DPA1, and around 460 for DPB1. Donor age, sex, ethnicity and CMV serostatus were collected together with the repertoire data. An early release covering about 600 HLA-typed donors comprised around 300 gigabases of sequencing data and tens of millions of unique TCR sequences.

What the research found in general, with its limitations: A later analysis found that HLA-associated TCR beta chains were more clonally expanded and had lower generation probabilities than equally common non-associated chains. Because HLA typing was missing for some donors at each locus, association tests included only the typed subset. A later genetic analysis associated a missense DCLRE1C variant with V-gene and J-gene trimming of TCR beta chains, and an independent cohort replicated the association. A later analysis found that TCR association rates varied across HLA loci, with DRB1 alleles showing the most associated TCRs and HLA-C alleles the fewest. Most TCR sequences were seen in very few donors, while some public TCRs were found in many individuals. A later analysis found that most CMV-associated TCR beta chains appeared HLA-restricted, with HLA associations seemingly driven largely by CMV exposure. A few of the identified cytomegalovirus-associated TCR beta chains were confirmed in vitro to be specific for cytomegalovirus antigens. A later analysis reported that several top co-occurrence clusters appeared linked to parvovirus B19, influenza, CMV and Epstein-Barr virus. The only immune exposure information available for the cohort was CMV serostatus. A total of some 180 TCR beta chains were listed by the study as associated with cytomegalovirus. At a false discovery rate of 0.05, a later analysis linked fewer than 20,000 TCR beta sequences to specific HLA alleles. Because counts were too low, seventeen rarely observed V segments, including chromosome 9 orphons, were left out of the earlier analysis of about 500 of the donors. Assigning TCR associations to individual alleles was difficult when HLA alleles, especially DR and DQ, strongly co-occurred. In an earlier analysis of about 540 of the donors, most TCR beta V segments were observed in productive rearrangements about 87% or about 30% of the time, broadly matching IMGT annotations. The cohort was sequenced for TCR beta chains only, and without alpha or paired-chain data the features that could be detected were limited. Roughly uniform sequencing depth across donors was assumed in presence/absence analyses, although this assumption may not hold. The classifier was reported to diagnose cytomegalovirus status with high specificity and sensitivity in both the original cohort and the validation cohort. A group of highly shared sequence variants was considered likely to be a technical artifact of the sequencing pipeline. It was suggested by the authors that the approach could potentially be generalized to other disease states and immunological phenotypes. A further reported finding was that TCR beta sequences accurately predicted the HLA-A and HLA-B alleles for most subjects in the first cohort. A later genetic analysis reported fewer N-insertions in productive TCRs among donors in an Asian-associated ancestry cluster than the roughly 620-donor mean. Linkage disequilibrium might explain the correlated functional status among segregating V segments, but an unknown experimental factor could not be excluded.

The cohort was made up of roughly 670 healthy bone marrow donors. All cohort members were sampled while nominally healthy, although unrecorded immune exposures were likely present. The donor tested CMV seropositive and was one of the 289 seropositive cohort members. A peripheral blood sample was provided by each donor, and peripheral blood mononuclear cells were used for TCR beta sequencing. Genomic DNA extraction from the blood cell samples was performed with the Qiagen DNeasy Blood Extraction Kit. In regard to this clone: The clone's antigen remains unknown. No much larger clone is present one base from it, and per-base qualities are unavailable.

The method behind the library was the immunoSEQ multiplex PCR assay. A mixture of 60 forward primers for TCR Vbeta segments and 13 reverse primers for TCR Jbeta segments was used in the multiplex PCR. The CDR3 region of rearranged TCR beta genes was amplified from genomic DNA by a multiplex PCR assay. The amplified TCR beta libraries were sequenced on the Illumina HiSeq System as 87-base-pair reads. In the source study's methods: A later analysis tallied 75 million to 95 million unique TCR beta chains across the 650 to 750 repertoires, and approximately 12 million of those chains were shared by two or more donors. A nearest-neighbor algorithm error-corrected the raw reads and collapsed the reads into unique sequences, merging closely related sequences to remove PCR and sequencing errors. Alignment of CDR3 sequences to IMGT reference sequences was used to assign V, D and J gene segments. For a sequence to be retained, a match of at least six nucleotides was required to both a V gene segment and a J gene segment. A rearrangement counted as productive if the CDR3 had no stop codons and remained in frame with V and J, and every other rearrangement counted as non-productive. CDR3 was defined by IMGT convention, running from the second conserved V-encoded cysteine to the conserved J-encoded phenylalanine. In an earlier analysis of more than 550 of the donors, sequences lacking an unambiguous match to a single V gene segment were excluded. In an earlier analysis of a few hundred of the donors, a V segment was called functional when productive rearrangements were above 56.7%, and segregating when the standard deviation between donors exceeded 5%. A statistical classification framework was built to diagnose cytomegalovirus status from the catalog of TCR beta chain sequences. In a later analysis, TCR nucleotide sequences were compared against IMGT/GENE-DB human TR gene sequences so that V and J genes could be assigned. The TCRdist pipeline was used in a later analysis to assign CDR3 sequences and most-parsimonious VDJ recombination scenarios. In a later analysis, each TCR beta chain was defined by its CDR3 amino acid sequence together with its V-gene family, and reads lacking a unique V-gene family were excluded. In a later analysis, 450 to 600 highly shared, low-generation-probability nucleotide sequences were removed to address suspected cross-contamination and a sequencing artifact. For each public chain, a later analysis derived a clonal expansion index from normalized ranks of inferred template counts within each repertoire. In a later analysis, generation probabilities were computed using a VDJ recombination model fitted to out-of-frame rearrangements, and the results were checked against IGoR. Hypergeometric tests were used in a later analysis to score TCR-TCR, TCR-HLA and TCR-CMV co-occurrence, with a repertoire-size bias correction applied to the TCR pairs. A later analysis estimated false discovery rates by permuting HLA or CMV assignments 20 times. A later analysis grouped co-occurring TCRs with DBSCAN, adding TCRdist sequence similarity when clustering within HLA-allele-positive subsets. For co-occurrence clustering, repertoires with fewer than 30,000 or more than 120,000 public chains were excluded, along with four or five repertoires with anomalous nucleotide sharing. As stored in TCRdb, this immuneACCESS dataset retains in-frame rearrangements with V and J assigned. A fraction of the clones does not appear; measured against another copy, unresolved V genes explain less than half of the discrepancy, and the remainder lacks a known reason. D and trimming were read from the DNA, whereas the V and J calls and clone size are those reported in that table. This sample holds about 240,000 clones; over 70% were observed only once. About 7.3% of the sample is in the top ten clones.

The sample was PBMCs. This clonotype was sampled from a woman aged 60-75 years in good health and CMV-seropositive.

The sequenced DNA is TGTGCCAGCAGTAATACAGTTAGCAATCAGCCCCAGCATTTT. This translates into CASSNTVSNQPQHF. The chain is made from TRBV28 and TRBJ1-5; the D segment cannot be called with confidence. Reading the germline V gene gives CDR1 MDHEN and CDR2 SYDVKM. From the cysteine through the phenylalanine, the CDR3 covers 14 amino acids. The DNA shown is the 42-base CDR3, in frame from base 1. V loses 5 bases, J loses 0 bases, and the germline ends lie 8 bases apart.